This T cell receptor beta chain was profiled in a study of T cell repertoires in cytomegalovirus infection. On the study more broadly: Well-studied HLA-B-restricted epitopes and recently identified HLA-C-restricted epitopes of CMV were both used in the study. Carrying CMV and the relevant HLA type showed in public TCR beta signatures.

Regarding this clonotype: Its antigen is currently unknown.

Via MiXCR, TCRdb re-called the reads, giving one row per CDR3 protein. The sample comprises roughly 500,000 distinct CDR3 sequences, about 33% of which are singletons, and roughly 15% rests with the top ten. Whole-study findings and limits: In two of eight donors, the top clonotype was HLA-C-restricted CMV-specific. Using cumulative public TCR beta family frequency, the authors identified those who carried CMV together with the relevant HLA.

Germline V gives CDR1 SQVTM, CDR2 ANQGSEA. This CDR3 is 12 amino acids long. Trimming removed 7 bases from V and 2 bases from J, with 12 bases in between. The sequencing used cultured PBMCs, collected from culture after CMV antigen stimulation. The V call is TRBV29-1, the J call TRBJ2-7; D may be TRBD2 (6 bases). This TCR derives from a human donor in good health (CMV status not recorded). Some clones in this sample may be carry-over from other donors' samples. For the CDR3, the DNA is TGCAGCGCCGGGGGTAACACCTACGAGCAGTACTTC. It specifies CSAGGNTYEQYF.